This TCR beta chain emerged from a study of blood T cell repertoires in COVID-19. At the level of the study: Sites in the United States, Italy and Spain provided acute and convalescent COVID-19 samples.

The protocol was immunoSEQ multiplex PCR, while the TCRdb copy is restricted to in-frame clones and leaves out a portion. Altogether about 190,000 clones are present, 82% being singletons, with the ten largest covering less than 9.5%. The germline gives CDR1 SNHLY, CDR2 FYNNEI. V was pared by 6 bases and J by 4 bases, with 10 bases of the junction left unmatched. The length of the CDR3 is 15 residues. The sequence was obtained from a woman aged 60 to 75 with COVID-19, enrolled during active disease. The chain combines TRBV2 with TRBJ1-2; 8 positions agree with TRBD1. The sequenced sample was peripheral blood. The CDR3 spells CASSFGQGQAYGYTF. The CDR3 DNA is TGTGCCAGCAGCTTTGGACAGGGACAGGCCTATGGCTACACCTTC.